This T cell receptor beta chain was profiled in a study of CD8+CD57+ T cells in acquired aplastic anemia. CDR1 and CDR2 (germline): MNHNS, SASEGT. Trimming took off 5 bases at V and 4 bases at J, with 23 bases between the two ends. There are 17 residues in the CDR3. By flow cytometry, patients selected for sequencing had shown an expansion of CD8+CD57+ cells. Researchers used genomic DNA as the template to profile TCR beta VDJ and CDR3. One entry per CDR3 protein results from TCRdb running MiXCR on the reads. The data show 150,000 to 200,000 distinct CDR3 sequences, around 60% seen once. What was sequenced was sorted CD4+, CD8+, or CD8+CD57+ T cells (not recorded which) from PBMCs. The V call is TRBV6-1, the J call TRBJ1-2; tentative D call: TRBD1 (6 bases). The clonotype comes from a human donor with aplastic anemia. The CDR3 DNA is TGTGCCAGCAGTCTAAAACTGGACAGTGTAGCACCCTATGGCTACACCTTC. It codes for CASSLKLDSVAPYGYTF.